The 31 T cell receptor beta chains listed next were all sequenced from one sample in a study of T cells in Graves' hyperthyroidism and ophthalmopathy. There were TCR beta CDR3 regions amplified from RNA transcripts. A set of HTBI primers served as the primers for a first-round RT-PCR of the TCR CDR3. TCRdb re-called the multiplex PCR reads with MiXCR, one entry per CDR3 protein. The table shows 280,000 or so distinct CDR3 sequences, with approximately 14% occurring only once. The sequenced sample consisted of blood. Receptors originate from a woman aged 45-65 years with Graves' hyperthyroidism that later progressed to Graves' ophthalmopathy.

Many counts were recorded for this clonotype. The chain is built from TRBV18 and TRBJ2-3; 10 bases agree with TRBD2. The CDR3 is 16 amino acids. CDR1 KGHSH and CDR2 LQKENI come from the germline V gene. Trimming cost V 2 bases and J 3 bases; bases outside gene matches: 5. CDR3 protein: CASSPTQAGGTDTQYF. The DNA for the CDR3 is TGTGCCAGCTCACCAACCCAAGCGGGAGGGACAGATACGCAGTATTTT.

The table lists this clonotype with many counts. The genes are TRBV12-3 or TRBV12-4 and TRBJ2-1; 10 positions agree with TRBD2. J lost 6 bases, V lost 4 bases, and 6 bases had no gene match. This CDR3 is 15 amino acids long. The CDR3 region is CASSSSLAGPNEQFF. CDR3 DNA: TGTGCCAGCAGTTCCTCACTAGCGGGGCCCAATGAGCAGTTCTTC.

This clonotype was seen repeatedly, ten times or more. The chain combines TRBV2 with TRBJ2-7; possibly TRBD1 for D (5 bases). V lost 6 bases and J 4 bases, leaving 10 bases between the germline ends. Germline assignment: CDR1 SNHLY and CDR2 FYNNEI. CDR3 size: 12 residues. Written as DNA, the CDR3 is TGTGCCAGCAGAGGGGCGGAATACGAGCAGTACTTC. Translating gives CASRGAEYEQYF.

This clonotype was seen a handful of times. This chain links TRBV20-1 with TRBJ2-2, with D perhaps matching TRBD1 or TRBD2 (5 bases each). V dropped 3 bases and J dropped 4 bases, with 12 bases sitting between them. The CDR3 covers 14 residues. Looked up from germline, CDR1 is DFQATT and CDR2 is SNEGSKA (reference sequence). The CDR3, as DNA: TGCAGTGCTAGCCCTGGGGGAGCCACCGGGGAGCTGTTTTTT. Translation: CSASPGGATGELFF.

This clonotype came up many times. The chain carries TRBV28 and TRBJ1-5; D is unresolved. The CDR3 consists of 15 residues. Deletions cut 1 base from V and 1 base from J, with 8 bases between. Germline V gene sequence: CDR1 MDHEN, CDR2 SYDVKM. CDR3: CASSLLLTSNQPQHF. Written as DNA, the CDR3 is TGTGCCAGCAGTTTATTATTGACAAGCAATCAGCCCCAGCATTTT.

V and J are TRBV5-1 and TRBJ1-5, with TRBD1 identical over 8 bases. This CDR3 comprises 16 residues. V lost 3 bases to trimming and J lost 7 bases; unmatched junction nucleotides: 12. The germline V gene has CDR1 SGHRS and CDR2 YFSETQ. DNA for the CDR3: TGCGCCAGCAGCTCTGGACAGGGTGGGGCGCAGCAGCCCCAGCATTTT. This translates into CASSSGQGGAQQPQHF. The full variable domain, rest sourced from reference TRBV5-1 and TRBJ1-5, is KAGVTQTPRYLIKTRGQQVTLSCSPISGHRSVSWYQQTPGQGLQFLFEYFSETQRNKGNFPGRFSGRQFSNSRSEMNVSTLELGDSALYLCASSSGQGGAQQPQHFGDGTRLSIL.

This clonotype was seen ten or more times. The chain joins TRBV18 to TRBJ1-1; D remains unclear. Germline assignment: CDR1 KGHSH and CDR2 LQKENI. V lost 6 bases, J lost 1 base, and 15 bases lay in between. The CDR3 runs to 15 residues. For the CDR3, the DNA is TGTGCCAGCTCCCAAAATGGCGGGGAGAACACTGAAGCTTTCTTT. It specifies CASSQNGGENTEAFF.

In this sample, this clonotype turned up many times. V is TRBV28 and J is TRBJ2-1; 8 bases agree with TRBD2. Germline V gene data show CDR1 as MDHEN and CDR2 as SYDVKM. CDR3 length: 14 residues. The V and J ends lost 7 bases and 5 bases, in that order; junction bases with no gene match: 7. CDR3 loop: CASITSGSHNEQFF. DNA of the CDR3: TGTGCCAGCATAACAAGCGGGAGCCACAATGAGCAGTTCTTC.

The table lists this clonotype with many counts. The rearrangement links TRBV6-1 to TRBJ1-2, with 11 bases fitting TRBD1. The J segment lost 7 bases and the V segment lost 6 bases, leaving 10 bases of the junction unmatched. CDR1 MNHNS and CDR2 SASEGT come from the germline V gene. The CDR3 runs to 15 residues. The CDR3 sequence is CASRDGQGALGGYTF. The CDR3 nucleotides read TGTGCCAGCAGGGATGGACAGGGGGCTTTGGGTGGCTACACCTTC.

This clonotype was observed many times. The rearrangement uses TRBV18 and TRBJ1-2; TRBD1 matches at 8 bases. V lost 4 bases, J lost 3 bases, and 7 bases stayed unmatched. The CDR3 sequence is 15 residues long. The germline CDR1 and CDR2 sequences are KGHSH and LQKENI. This chain's CDR3 is CASSLSDRVDYGYTF. The DNA of the CDR3 is TGTGCCAGCTCACTATCGGACAGGGTAGACTATGGCTACACCTTC.

This clonotype was counted at least ten times. The gene calls are TRBV28 and TRBJ2-2; D is undetermined. Germline V CDR1 and CDR2: MDHEN, SYDVKM. There are 11 residues in the CDR3. Between the trimmed V and J ends, which lost 6 bases and 4 bases, there was a span of 3 bases. The CDR3 DNA reads as TGTGCCAGCAGAAGCACCGGGGAGCTGTTTTTT. Its protein is CASRSTGELFF. Filled out from reference TRBV28 and TRBJ2-2, the complete variable domain reads DVKVTQSSRYLVKRTGEKVFLECVQDMDHENMFWYRQDPGLGLRLIYFSYDVKMKEKGDIPEGYSVSREKKERFSLILESASTNQTSMYLCASRSTGELFFGEGSRLTVL.

There are a few counts of this clonotype. The rearrangement links TRBV3-1 to TRBJ2-2; D is undetermined. The CDR3 runs 14 residues. Trimming took off 6 bases at V and 3 bases at J, with 11 bases between the two ends. CDR1 is LGHDT, CDR2 YNNKEL, per germline (reference sequence). The CDR3 spells CASRAQADTGELFF. The CDR3 coding sequence is TGTGCCAGCAGAGCTCAGGCGGACACCGGGGAGCTGTTTTTT.

This clonotype was picked up many times. The genes are TRBV28 and TRBJ1-1; the D is unclear. Between the trimmed V and J ends, which lost 10 bases and 5 bases, there was a span of 17 bases. The CDR3 spans 13 residues. Germline V gene sequence: CDR1 MDHEN, CDR2 SYDVKM. The CDR3 DNA follows: TGTGCCACCCTAACCCTTGGTCGGACTGAAGCTTTCTTT. It yields the protein CATLTLGRTEAFF.

This clonotype was observed a handful of times. This may stem from a read error, because a much larger clone lies one nucleotide away. The chain couples TRBV28 to TRBJ2-3; unclear D gene. Per germline, CDR1 MDHEN and CDR2 SYDVKM. CDR3 size: 12 residues. Trimming cost V 11 bases and J 4 bases, with 13 bases left between them. CDR3 sequence: CAGHSGADTQYF. As DNA, the CDR3 is TGTGCCGGCCACTCCGGAGCAGATACGCAGTATTTT. Using reference TRBV28 and TRBJ2-3 for the parts outside the CDR3, the full variable domain is DVKVTQSSRYLVKRTGEKVFLECVQDMDHENMFWYRQDPGLGLRLIYFSYDVKMKEKGDIPEGYSVSREKKERFSLILESASTNQTSMYLCAGHSGADTQYFGPGTRLTVL.

At least ten counts were recorded for this clonotype. V is TRBV5-1 and J is TRBJ1-1, with 7 bases lining up with TRBD1. Germline CDR1 reads SGHRS; CDR2 reads YFSETQ. This CDR3 spans 14 amino acids. The trim removed 0 bases at V and 5 bases at J, leaving 4 bases unmatched. CDR3 amino acids: CASSLETGRTEAFF. The CDR3 DNA reads as TGCGCCAGCAGCTTGGAGACAGGGAGAACTGAAGCTTTCTTT.

This clonotype was observed a few times. The V and J genes are TRBV6-1 and TRBJ2-1; maybe TRBD1 (5 bases). The V and J ends lost 7 bases and 2 bases respectively, with 15 bases between them. In germline, CDR1 is MNHNS, CDR2 SASEGT. The CDR3 runs to 15 residues. CDR3 nucleotide sequence: TGTGCCAGCACCCAGGGTGGGTCCCCCTACAATGAGCAGTTCTTC. Translation: CASTQGGSPYNEQFF.

Ten or more counts support this clonotype. The chain joins TRBV20-1 to TRBJ2-5; D is perhaps TRBD2 (5 bases). Per germline, CDR1 DFQATT and CDR2 SNEGSKA (reference sequence). V was clipped by 0 bases and J by 5 bases, with 13 bases between them. This CDR3 spans 14 amino acids. In DNA, the CDR3 is TGCAGTGCTAGAGATCCGAGAGGGATGGAGACCCAGTACTTC. Translated, it gives CSARDPRGMETQYF.

The gene calls are TRBV7-9 and TRBJ2-3; D is possibly TRBD2 (5 bases). The germline V and J ends were trimmed by 5 bases and 4 bases, with 13 bases remaining between them. The CDR3 loop spans 14 amino acids. Germline V gene data show CDR1 as SEHNR and CDR2 as FQNEAQ (reference sequence). This CDR3 is CASSPRVAPDTQYF. DNA for the CDR3: TGTGCCAGCAGCCCCCGGGTAGCGCCAGATACGCAGTATTTT.

The chain joins TRBV7-6 to TRBJ2-3, with 10 bases identical to TRBD2. The CDR3 totals 15 residues. CDR1 and CDR2 (germline): SGHVS, FNYEAQ. V was pared by 8 bases and J by 5 bases, with 10 bases of the junction left unmatched. CDR3 sequence: CASAMGLAIGDTQYF. In DNA form, the CDR3 reads TGTGCCAGCGCCATGGGACTAGCGATAGGAGATACGCAGTATTTT.

This clonotype was seen ten or more times. This chain links TRBV18 with TRBJ1-2, with no clear D. The CDR3 loop spans 14 amino acids. The V end was cut by 4 bases, the J end by 6 bases, with 15 bases between. Germline CDR1 reads KGHSH; CDR2 reads LQKENI. The CDR3 coding sequence is TGTGCCAGCTCACGAGCCGGGCCCCCCGATGGCTACACCTTC. Its protein is CASSRAGPPDGYTF.

The table lists this clonotype with many counts. This chain connects TRBV7-2 to TRBJ2-2; tentative D call: TRBD2 (6 bases). Germline V gene data show CDR1 as SGHTA and CDR2 as FQGNSA. Between the trimmed V and J ends, which lost 0 bases and 7 bases, there was a span of 6 bases. The CDR3 is 13 residues long. The chain's CDR3 is CASSLARDGELFF. The CDR3 region has the DNA TGTGCCAGCAGCTTAGCGCGGGACGGGGAGCTGTTTTTT.

This chain links TRBV19 with TRBJ2-3, with a possible D match to TRBD2 (7 bases). The CDR3 covers 14 residues. CDR1 and CDR2 (germline): LNHDA, SQIVND (reference sequence). The germline V and J ends were trimmed by 4 bases and 6 bases, with 14 bases remaining between them. Here the CDR3 reads CASSKRGGLDTQYF. DNA of the CDR3: TGTGCCAGTAGTAAAAGGGGGGGACTGGATACGCAGTATTTT.

The CDR3 reads CASRAGQGNGYTF. The CDR3 nucleotides are TGTGCCAGCAGAGCGGGACAGGGGAACGGCTACACCTTC. The chain has TRBV11-2 and TRBJ1-2; 10 bases are shared with TRBD1. Per the germline V gene, CDR1 is SGHAT and CDR2 is FQNNGV. This CDR3 spans 13 amino acids. V trimming: 6 bases; J trimming: 8 bases; junction bases outside the gene matches: 6.

This clonotype was seen ten or more times. The DNA of the CDR3 is TGTGCCAGCAGCCAAACGGCCGGATCGTCCTACGAGCAGTACTTC. This sequence encodes CASSQTAGSSYEQYF. The chain carries TRBV7-2 and TRBJ2-7; D is undetermined. The CDR3 sequence is 15 residues long. Trimming cost V 5 bases and J 1 base, with 15 bases left between them. Germline V gene lookup returns CDR1 SGHTA and CDR2 FQGNSA.

The chain couples TRBV6-2 or TRBV6-3 to TRBJ1-3; D not resolved. The germline V gene has CDR1 MNHEY and CDR2 SVGEGT. The CDR3 has 16 residues. With 7 bases removed from V and 0 bases from J, the gap between germline ends came to 16 bases. CDR3 region: CASIRSAGSSGNTIYF. In DNA form, the CDR3 reads TGTGCCAGCATCAGATCGGCCGGATCCTCTGGAAACACCATATATTTT.

This clonotype appeared many times. The genes are TRBV3-1 and TRBJ1-1, with D uncertain. CDR1 and CDR2 from the germline V gene are LGHDT and YNNKEL (reference sequence). This CDR3 contains 14 residues. The germline V and J ends were trimmed by 6 bases and 1 base, with 12 bases remaining between them. CDR3 sequence: CASSPPNWNTEAFF. The CDR3 region has the DNA TGTGCCAGCAGTCCACCAAACTGGAACACTGAAGCTTTCTTT.

With respect to this clonotype: One base away lies a much larger clone, so this may be a sequencing read error. The chain is built from TRBV28 and TRBJ2-7; D is possibly TRBD1 (5 bases). The CDR3 has 12 residues. The germline CDR1 and CDR2 sequences are MDHEN and SYDVKM. Trimming left V 6 bases short and J 3 bases short, with 9 bases between. The CDR3 region is CASREDSYEQYF. The CDR3 DNA is TGTGCCAGCAGAGAAGACAGCTACGAGCAGTACTTC.

With respect to this clonotype: It may be a read error: a sequence one base away is much more abundant. The rearrangement links TRBV18 to TRBJ2-7; TRBD2 aligns across 13 bases. V gave up 8 bases and J gave up 5 bases; unmatched junction bases: 9. This CDR3 has 15 residues. Germline CDR1 is KGHSH and CDR2 is LQKENI. Written as DNA, the CDR3 is TGTGCCAGCAGCCGTGGGACTAGCGGGACCCACGAGCAGTACTTC. As protein: CASSRGTSGTHEQYF.

The V gene is TRBV5-4, the J gene TRBJ2-2; unclear D gene. In germline, CDR1 is SGHNT, CDR2 YYREEE (reference sequence). V was trimmed by 0 bases and J by 7 bases, leaving 7 bases between them. The CDR3 sequence is 13 residues long. CDR3 in amino acids: CASSLGLLGELFF. CDR3 DNA sequence: TGTGCCAGCAGCTTGGGACTCCTCGGGGAGCTGTTTTTT.

This clonotype was detected only a few times. CDR3 sequence: CAWRDLGALPEAFF. CDR3 coding DNA: TGTGCCTGGAGGGACCTAGGGGCACTCCCGGAAGCTTTCTTT. This chain joins TRBV30 and TRBJ1-1; D may be TRBD1 (5 bases). V was cut by 3 bases and J by 8 bases, with 19 bases left in between. This CDR3 region has 14 residues. Germline V CDR1 and CDR2: GTSNPN, SVGIG (reference sequence).

This clonotype was detected only a few times. V and J are TRBV5-1 and TRBJ2-3; D call uncertain. The CDR3 is 12 residues long. The V end was cut by 2 bases, the J end by 5 bases, with 6 bases between. The germline V gene encodes CDR1 SGHRS and CDR2 YFSETQ. This CDR3 reads CASSFLRDTQYF. Here the CDR3 DNA reads TGCGCCAGCAGCTTCCTCAGAGATACGCAGTATTTT. Using reference TRBV5-1 and TRBJ2-3 for the parts outside the CDR3, the full variable domain is KAGVTQTPRYLIKTRGQQVTLSCSPISGHRSVSWYQQTPGQGLQFLFEYFSETQRNKGNFPGRFSGRQFSNSRSEMNVSTLELGDSALYLCASSFLRDTQYFGPGTRLTVL.